Below are 11 T cell receptor beta chains sequenced from a single sample in a study of blood T cell repertoires in COVID-19. TCRdb's table, derived via immunoSEQ multiplex PCR, lists solely in-frame clones and lacks some. There are roughly 230,000 clones in the sample; approximately 84% occur only once, and approximately 4.8% lies in the top ten. Sequencing was performed on peripheral blood. These receptor sequences come from a man between 45 and 60 years old with active or convalescent COVID-19.

The J gene is TRBJ2-1, the V gene TRBV9; 8 bases agree with TRBD2. Losses at the gene ends were 7 bases for V and 8 bases for J; bases not matched to a gene: 8. This CDR3 has 13 amino acids. Per germline, CDR1 SGDLS and CDR2 YYNGEE. CDR3 in amino acids: CASSRGGLDEQFF. CDR3 in DNA: TGTGCCAGCTCCCGGGGGGGGCTCGATGAGCAGTTCTTC.

A note on this clone: This may arise from a read error, as a much more abundant clone is one base away. This chain links TRBV28 with TRBJ2-1; weak D call: TRBD2 (5 bases). CDR1 and CDR2 from the germline V gene are MDHEN and SYDVKM. The V gene lost 3 bases and the J gene lost 10 bases, with 16 bases spanning the gap. This CDR3 is built from 14 residues. CDR3 loop: CASSFNTRGMEQFF. The CDR3 DNA reads as TGTGCCAGCAGTTTTAACACCCGGGGTATGGAGCAGTTCTTC.

The rearrangement uses TRBV4-2 and TRBJ1-1; no definite D call. The V gene lost 1 base and the J gene lost 2 bases, with 20 bases spanning the gap. The CDR3 totals 18 residues. CDR1 and CDR2 (germline): LGHNA, YNFKEQ. CDR3 nucleotides: TGTGCCAGCAGCCAAGGAGATTTGGGTGCCGGGATTAACACTGAAGCTTTCTTT. Its translation is CASSQGDLGAGINTEAFF.

V usage is TRBV12-3 or TRBV12-4 and J usage is TRBJ2-1; D is unresolved. Trimming cost V 4 bases and J 10 bases, with 8 bases left between them. The CDR3 is 11 residues long. This chain's CDR3 is CASSSSREQFF. CDR3 nucleotide sequence: TGTGCCAGCAGTTCGTCTAGGGAGCAGTTCTTC.

This clone was counted between two and nine times. V gene TRBV5-5 combines with J gene TRBJ1-6, with 9 bases that match TRBD1. This CDR3 is 15 amino acids long. CDR1 is SGHKS, CDR2 YYEKEE, per germline (reference sequence). Trimming removed 5 bases from V and 7 bases from J; junction bases left unmatched: 7. For the CDR3, the DNA is TGTGCCAGCAGGGGGACAGGGACGGGGAATTCACCCCTCCACTTT. Translation gives CASRGTGTGNSPLHF.

This clone was detected only a few times. J is TRBJ1-6 and V is TRBV28, with TRBD1 identical over 7 bases. The J segment lost 10 bases and the V segment lost 7 bases, leaving 13 bases of the junction unmatched. Looked up from germline, CDR1 is MDHEN and CDR2 is SYDVKM. The CDR3 contains 15 residues. DNA of the CDR3: TGTGCCAGCACGGGTATGAGGGGGCAAGGATCACCCCTCCACTTT. It codes for CASTGMRGQGSPLHF.

This clone came up a few times. The chain uses TRBV2 and TRBJ1-3; perhaps TRBD1 as D (6 bases). The V and J ends lost 4 bases and 0 bases respectively, with 13 bases between them. This CDR3 spans 16 amino acids. The V gene's germline CDR1 is SNHLY and CDR2 FYNNEI. DNA of the CDR3: TGTGCCAGCAGTGTCACCGGGACACACTCTGGAAACACCATATATTTT. As protein: CASSVTGTHSGNTIYF.

The J gene is TRBJ2-7, the V gene TRBV20-1, with 7 positions matching TRBD1. Unmatched junction bases numbered 6, after V lost 3 bases and J lost 4 bases. The CDR3 loop spans 13 amino acids. In germline, CDR1 is DFQATT, CDR2 SNEGSKA (reference sequence). The CDR3 loop is CSASEGGKYEQYF. DNA of the CDR3: TGCAGTGCTAGTGAAGGGGGCAAGTACGAGCAGTACTTC.

The genes are TRBV9 and TRBJ1-4; TRBD1 matches 11 bases. From germline, CDR1 is SGDLS and CDR2 YYNGEE. The CDR3 length is 17 residues. V lost 4 bases, J lost 7 bases, and 12 bases stayed unmatched. The CDR3 DNA is TGTGCCAGCAGCCCCGGACAGGGGGCGCGTCGGGGTGAAAAACTGTTTTTT. As protein: CASSPGQGARRGEKLFF.

The chain joins TRBV7-2 to TRBJ1-6, with 7 bases fitting TRBD1. The J segment lost 10 bases and the V segment lost 3 bases, leaving 12 bases of the junction unmatched. The CDR3 covers 16 residues. Germline V gives CDR1 SGHTA, CDR2 FQGNSA. This chain's CDR3 is CASSFLRQGSGSPLHF. The CDR3 DNA follows: TGTGCCAGCAGCTTCCTCAGACAGGGTAGTGGCTCACCCCTCCACTTT.

This clone was recorded once. The rearrangement joins TRBV5-1 to TRBJ2-1, with 8 nucleotides matching TRBD1. In germline, CDR1 is SGHRS, CDR2 YFSETQ. The V gene end was trimmed by 2 bases and the J gene end by 8 bases; junction bases not matched to a gene: 9. The CDR3 length is 15 residues. Written as DNA, the CDR3 is TGCGCCAGCAGCTTACAGGGGGATGGTTTCGATGAGCAGTTCTTC. This codes for CASSLQGDGFDEQFF.